A selection of T cell receptor beta chains follows, all from one sample in a study of shared clonotypes between healthy human individuals. Some clones are missing from TCRdb's copy, which holds only in-frame ones; the method was immunoSEQ multiplex PCR. The sample has fewer than 2.5 million clones; approximately 94% are singletons. The sample consisted of naive CD4+ T cells from PBMCs. All receptors come from a man aged 18 to 29 in good health. Some clones in this sample may be carry-over from other donors' samples. Both conserved end residues are trimmed from each CDR3. D genes are given only for firm matches.

CDR3 protein: ASSQSPGLFPYEQY; CDR3 length: 14; D gene: -; J gene: TRBJ2-7; V gene: TRBV23-1
CDR3 protein: ASSNPGQGRNYGYT; CDR3 length: 14; D gene: TRBD1; J gene: TRBJ1-2; V gene: TRBV28
CDR3 protein: ASSLYPLGGPRIGSGANVLT; CDR3 length: 20; D gene: -; J gene: TRBJ2-6; V gene: TRBV28
CDR3 protein: ASSRLAGGEQF; CDR3 length: 11; D gene: TRBD2; J gene: TRBJ2-1; V gene: TRBV11-3
CDR3 protein: ASSSRTPNYGYT; CDR3 length: 12; D gene: -; J gene: TRBJ1-2; V gene: TRBV5-1
CDR3 protein: ASSLSAGANVLT; CDR3 length: 12; D gene: -; J gene: TRBJ2-6; V gene: TRBV11-1
CDR3 protein: ASSNRDRGPTGELF; CDR3 length: 14; D gene: TRBD1; J gene: TRBJ2-2; V gene: TRBV7-8
CDR3 protein: ATSRGRGLLGTEAF; CDR3 length: 14; D gene: -; J gene: TRBJ1-1; V gene: TRBV15
CDR3 protein: AWSVQAGIYNSPLH; CDR3 length: 14; D gene: -; J gene: TRBJ1-6; V gene: TRBV30
CDR3 protein: ASSMVLANTGELF; CDR3 length: 13; D gene: -; J gene: TRBJ2-2; V gene: TRBV5-1
CDR3 protein: ASTRGQGTYEQY; CDR3 length: 12; D gene: TRBD1; J gene: TRBJ2-7; V gene: TRBV28
CDR3 protein: ASSQVSGQGANEQF; CDR3 length: 14; D gene: TRBD1; J gene: TRBJ2-1; V gene: TRBV4-1
CDR3 protein: ASSLGFGTGGGYT; CDR3 length: 13; D gene: TRBD1; J gene: TRBJ1-2; V gene: TRBV11-2
CDR3 protein: SVVKQGLIDEQY; CDR3 length: 12; D gene: TRBD1; J gene: TRBJ2-7; V gene: TRBV29-1
CDR3 protein: ASSSRNEQF; CDR3 length: 9; D gene: -; J gene: TRBJ2-1; V gene: TRBV19
CDR3 protein: ASSSRWWSGELF; CDR3 length: 12; D gene: -; J gene: TRBJ2-2; V gene: TRBV11-3
CDR3 protein: SVDGAGLGSYEQY; CDR3 length: 13; D gene: -; J gene: TRBJ2-7; V gene: TRBV29-1
CDR3 protein: ASSLSVNTEAF; CDR3 length: 11; D gene: -; J gene: TRBJ1-1; V gene: TRBV11-2
CDR3 protein: SVGGLFNYGYT; CDR3 length: 11; D gene: -; J gene: TRBJ1-2; V gene: TRBV29-1
CDR3 protein: ASSFQRTGVGVQPQH; CDR3 length: 15; D gene: TRBD1; J gene: TRBJ1-5; V gene: TRBV19
CDR3 protein: ASTAGGHSLYEQY; CDR3 length: 13; D gene: TRBD2; J gene: TRBJ2-7; V gene: TRBV6-1
CDR3 protein: AWRSRGPPEQY; CDR3 length: 11; D gene: -; J gene: TRBJ2-7; V gene: TRBV30
CDR3 protein: ASSSEGDTEAF; CDR3 length: 11; D gene: -; J gene: TRBJ1-1; V gene: TRBV7-3
CDR3 protein: ACPDRGNYNQPQH; CDR3 length: 13; D gene: TRBD1; J gene: TRBJ1-5; V gene: TRBV30
CDR3 protein: ASSPGLAGIQETQY; CDR3 length: 14; D gene: TRBD2; J gene: TRBJ2-5; V gene: TRBV11-2